This T cell receptor beta chain stems from a study of patients and donors after allogeneic stem cell transplantation. CDR1 is DFQATT and CDR2 is SNEGSKA in the germline V gene (reference sequence). Deletions cut 3 bases from V and 9 bases from J, with 18 bases between. The CDR3 loop spans 14 amino acids. TCRdb fed the RT-PCR reads into MiXCR, producing one record per CDR3 protein. The data show around 90,000 distinct CDR3 sequences, about 48% seen once. The specimen was blood, either unsorted or a sorted T cell fraction (not recorded which). This clonotype was obtained from a human donor who was either an allogeneic HSCT recipient or a stem cell or donor lymphocyte infusion donor (not recorded which). It is not recorded whose cells these are; they may come from a transplant donor. The chain links TRBV20-1 to TRBJ2-1; D is perhaps TRBD2 (5 bases). CDR3 sequence: CSASGLARLSEQFF. CDR3 nucleotides: TGCAGTGCTAGTGGGCTAGCCCGCCTTAGTGAGCAGTTCTTC.